This section outlines one T cell receptor beta chain sequence together with its context. Its target is unknown. The data originate from a study of T cells in Graves' hyperthyroidism and ophthalmopathy. The germline V gene encodes CDR1 MNHEY and CDR2 SMNVEV (reference sequence). Deletions cut 6 bases from V and 3 bases from J, with 14 bases between. CDR3 length: 14 amino acids. Template material for amplifying TCR beta CDR3 regions consisted of RNA transcripts. HTBI primers were employed in a first-round RT-PCR of the TCR CDR3. TCRdb reprocessed the multiplex PCR reads with MiXCR, giving one entry per CDR3 protein. The sample lists some 560,000 distinct CDR3 sequences; 14% were seen once. Points from the study as a whole: Blood also showed most of the thyroid clonotypes that were expanded above 0.001.

Sequences were obtained from blood. This clonotype was obtained from a woman between 35 and 50 years old with Graves' hyperthyroidism. This sequence joins TRBV27 and TRBJ2-5; possible D gene TRBD2, 6 bases. DNA of the CDR3: TGTGCCAGCAGCGTATTTGCGGGGAAAGAGACCCAGTACTTC. It specifies CASSVFAGKETQYF.